The clone carrying this T cell receptor (beta chain) was found a few times. Each CDR3 protein gets one entry after TCRdb re-called the 5' RACE reads with MiXCR. This table has some 290,000 distinct CDR3 sequences, roughly 16% appearing once. The sample belongs to a study of T-cell memory formation after mild COVID-19. The CDR3 totals 13 residues. The ends lost 9 bases at V and 0 bases at J; junction bases unmatched: 4. Germline V gives CDR1 ENHRY, CDR2 SYGVKD. The chain recombines TRBV10-3 with TRBJ1-2, with 7 bases lining up with TRBD1. The receptor was isolated from a young man who had mild COVID-19 (a few samples of this study predate the infection). Cell type and time point are not known. The sample was PBMCs or a T cell subset sorted from them (not recorded which). CDR3 in DNA: TGTGCCATTCGGACAGGAGCTAACTATGGCTACACCTTC. It specifies CAIRTGANYGYTF.